A selection of T cell receptor beta chains follows, all from one sample in a study of chemoradiotherapy in HPV16-positive cancers. Libraries were prepared by immunoSEQ multiplex PCR; TCRdb keeps only in-frame clonotypes and omits some of them. This sample has some 70,000 clones, with around nine tenths found just once. The source material was blood, sampled from a patient who underwent chemoradiotherapy. Every receptor here comes from a human donor with HPV-associated anogenital cancer. Each CDR3 is given with its conserved first and last residue. A D gene is named only where the DNA matches it firmly. Part of the rows lack a size; the others show once, few, many or a class for expanded clones.

>TRBV6-1|TRBJ2-7|-|-|14
TGTGCCAGCAGCGTAGCAGGGAACTCCTACGAGCAGTACTTC
CASSVAGNSYEQYF
>TRBV11-2|TRBJ2-7|-|once|17
TGTGCCAGCAGCTCGATTGGAGGGTCTAAGGGGTCCTACGAGCAGTACTTC
CASSSIGGSKGSYEQYF
>TRBV4-1|TRBJ2-7|TRBD1|-|15
TGCGCCAGCAGCTACCCGGGACAGAAAACCTACGAGCAGTACTTC
CASSYPGQKTYEQYF
>TRBV11-2|TRBJ2-7|-|-|16
TGTGCCAGCAGCTCATCAAGGTCCGAAGTGGGCTACGAGCAGTACTTC
CASSSSRSEVGYEQYF
>TRBV30|TRBJ2-5|-|-|13
TGTGCCTGGATAAGCCCCGGAAAAGAGACCCAGTACTTC
CAWISPGKETQYF
>TRBV28|TRBJ1-5|-|-|16
TGTGCCAGCAGTCCCCCCCCGGGGCAGTCCAATCAGCCCCAGCATTTT
CASSPPPGQSNQPQHF
>TRBV6-5|TRBJ1-2|-|-|14
TGTGCCAGCAGTTACTCACGCAGGGGAGGTGGCTACACCTTC
CASSYSRRGGGYTF
>TRBV11-2|TRBJ1-6|-|-|15
TGTGCCAGCAGCTCGGGCCCAATTAATAATTCACCCCTCCACTTT
CASSSGPINNSPLHF
>TRBV10-3|TRBJ2-7|TRBD1|-|16
TGTGCCATCACTCCGGGCATCGGACAGGGGTCCTACGAGCAGTACTTC
CAITPGIGQGSYEQYF
>TRBV20-1|TRBJ2-7|-|once|9
TGCAGTGTAGCCTACGAGCAGTACTTC
CSVAYEQYF
>TRBV19|TRBJ1-2|-|-|14
TGTGCCAGTAGCCGTATGGGGGCCCGGTATGGCTACACCTTC
CASSRMGARYGYTF
>TRBV5-1|TRBJ2-1|TRBD2|-|18
TGCGCCAGCAGCTTGCTCGGCGATAGCGGGGCGTCCTACAATGAGCAGTTCTTC
CASSLLGDSGASYNEQFF
>TRBV27|TRBJ1-4|-|-|14
TGTGCCAGCAGTTGGGGACCCCTTAATGAAAAACTGTTTTTT
CASSWGPLNEKLFF
>TRBV11-2|TRBJ2-1|TRBD1|-|16
TGTGCCAGCAGCTTAGATCCAGGGGGTTCCTACAATGAGCAGTTCTTC
CASSLDPGGSYNEQFF
>TRBV6-4|TRBJ1-1|-|few|12
TGTGGGGGAGGGCAGGGCAACACTGAAGCTTTCTTT
CGGGQGNTEAFF
>TRBV7-2|TRBJ1-3|-|-|12
TGTGCCAGCAGCCCACAGGGAAACACCATATATTTT
CASSPQGNTIYF
>TRBV2|TRBJ1-1|-|-|15
TGTGCCAGCAGTGAGAAATGGAACGAGAGAACTGAAGCTTTCTTT
CASSEKWNERTEAFF
>TRBV2|TRBJ2-7|-|-|12
TGTGCCAGCACTTACAGGGTCTACGAGCAGTACTTC
CASTYRVYEQYF
>TRBV30|TRBJ1-2|-|-|12
TGTGCCTGGAGTCTTCAGTCCAAGGGCTACACCTTC
CAWSLQSKGYTF
>TRBV19|TRBJ1-2|TRBD1|-|15
TGTGCCAGTACTGCGGACAGGCTAACTAACTATGGCTACACCTTC
CASTADRLTNYGYTF
>TRBV9|TRBJ2-1|-|-|14
TGTGCCAGCAGCGTGGGGTCAGGGGCCAATGAGCAGTTCTTC
CASSVGSGANEQFF
>TRBV6-5|TRBJ2-7|-|-|11
TGTGCCAGCAGTCAGCTATACGAGCAGTACTTC
CASSQLYEQYF
>TRBV27|TRBJ2-7|-|-|14
TGTGCCAGCAGTTTAACCAGGAATTTCCACGAGCAGTACTTC
CASSLTRNFHEQYF
>TRBV5-1|TRBJ1-1|-|-|13
TGCGCCAGCAGCTTGGGAGGGGCCGTTGAAGCTTTCTTT
CASSLGGAVEAFF
>TRBV6-1|TRBJ2-7|TRBD2|-|15
TGTGCCAGCAGTGCAGGCGGGGGGTACTCCTACGAGCAGTACTTC
CASSAGGGYSYEQYF
>TRBV9|TRBJ2-3|TRBD2|-|15
TGTGCCAGCAGCGTCGCGGGGGGGCTTGTAGATACGCAGTATTTT
CASSVAGGLVDTQYF
>TRBV5-6|TRBJ2-1|TRBD2|-|19
TGTGCCAGCAGCAACACTCATACGTGGACTAGCGGGGTCTACAATGAGCAGTTCTTC
CASSNTHTWTSGVYNEQFF
>TRBV21-1|TRBJ1-1|-|few|15
TGTGCCAGCAGCTCCTCGGGACAGGGCGACACTGAAGCTTTCTTT
CASSSSGQGDTEAFF
>TRBV28|TRBJ2-3|TRBD2|-|18
TGTGCCAGCAGTTTATGGATGACTAGCGGGATCCCCACAGATACGCAGTATTTT
CASSLWMTSGIPTDTQYF
>TRBV7-9|TRBJ2-5|TRBD1|-|16
TGTGCCAGCAGCTCCGGAAACCGGGACAGGGGGGAGACCCAGTACTTC
CASSSGNRDRGETQYF
>TRBV5-4|TRBJ1-3|-|-|13
TGTGCCAGCAGCCCGGGCCCGGGAGACACCATATATTTT
CASSPGPGDTIYF
>TRBV2|TRBJ2-3|TRBD2|once|17
TGTGCCAGCAGTGCCCATTCCCTAGCGGGGGAGACAGATACGCAGTATTTT
CASSAHSLAGETDTQYF
>TRBV9|TRBJ2-1|TRBD2|-|16
TGTGCCAGCAGCGCACTTATAGCGGGGGGATACAATGAGCAGTTCTTC
CASSALIAGGYNEQFF
>TRBV2|TRBJ2-5|TRBD2|-|14
TGTGCCAGCAGTGTCCTAGCGGGAGCAGAGACCCAGTACTTC
CASSVLAGAETQYF
>TRBV19|TRBJ2-7|-|-|16
TGTGCCAGTAGTATAGGCAGGCCCCCGACCTTGTTCGAGCAGTACTTC
CASSIGRPPTLFEQYF
>TRBV5-1|TRBJ2-1|-|-|12
TGCGCCAGCAGCTTGGAGCCGTATGAGCAGTTCTTC
CASSLEPYEQFF
>TRBV7-3|TRBJ2-1|TRBD2|-|17
TGTGCCAGCAGCTTACAAAGCCCCCTAGCGGGGATCAATGAGCAGTTCTTC
CASSLQSPLAGINEQFF
>TRBV5-1|TRBJ2-3|TRBD2|-|16
TGCGCCAGCAGCTCCACTAGCGGGAGGGTTGGAGATACGCAGTATTTT
CASSSTSGRVGDTQYF
>TRBV7-9|TRBJ1-1|TRBD1|medium-sized|13
TGTGCCAGCAGAGCGACAGGGATTACTGAAGCTTTCTTT
CASRATGITEAFF
>TRBV7-9|TRBJ2-7|TRBD2|-|13
TGTGCCAGCAGCTTTACTAGCGTCGGCGAGCAGTACTTC
CASSFTSVGEQYF
>TRBV20-1|TRBJ2-5|-|-|8
TGCAGTTTAGATACAGGGTACTTC
CSLDTGYF
>TRBV6-5|TRBJ1-5|-|-|15
TGTGCCAGCAGTTTGGGGAGGGGAGGCAATCAGCCCCAGCATTTT
CASSLGRGGNQPQHF
>TRBV10-3|TRBJ1-6|-|-|15
TGTGCCATCAGTGAGGGACAAACAAATAATTCACCCCTCCACTTT
CAISEGQTNNSPLHF
>TRBV18|TRBJ1-1|-|few|14
TGTGCCAGCTCACTCCCAGTGCCGGGCACTGAAGCTTTCTTT
CASSLPVPGTEAFF
>TRBV29-1|TRBJ2-1|-|-|11
TGCAGCGTTGTTTGGAGGAATGAGCAGTTCTTC
CSVVWRNEQFF
>TRBV5-1|TRBJ2-7|-|-|14
TGCGCCAGCAGCTTGACGGCGGAAATCTACGAGCAGTACTTC
CASSLTAEIYEQYF
>TRBV6-6|TRBJ1-2|-|-|11
TGTGCCAGCAGTTACACAGGGAGCTACACCTTC
CASSYTGSYTF
>TRBV6-6|TRBJ2-6|-|-|12
TGTGCCAGCAGTTTAGAGGCCAACGTCCTGACTTTC
CASSLEANVLTF
>TRBV5-1|TRBJ1-1|-|-|13
TGCGCCAGCAGCTTGGTCGGTTACACTGAAGCTTTCTTT
CASSLVGYTEAFF
>TRBV13|TRBJ2-4|TRBD2|-|18
TGTGCCAGCAGCCTGGTAGCGGGAGGGCCGGTGGGTGGGGACATTCAGTACTTC
CASSLVAGGPVGGDIQYF
>TRBV7-9|TRBJ2-3|TRBD2|-|16
TGTGCCAGCAGCTTAGGGGCTAGCGGAGCTACAGATACGCAGTATTTT
CASSLGASGATDTQYF
>TRBV5-1|TRBJ2-1|TRBD2|-|15
TGCGCCAGCGGGGGGACTAGCGGACCGTACAATGAGCAGTTCTTC
CASGGTSGPYNEQFF
>TRBV5-4|TRBJ1-4|TRBD1|-|17
TGTGCCAGCAGCCCAGGGACAGGGCATGCAACTAATGAAAAACTGTTTTTT
CASSPGTGHATNEKLFF
>TRBV18|TRBJ2-3|-|few|15
TGTGCCAGCTCAACCCAGCGAGGTGGCACAGATACGCAGTATTTT
CASSTQRGGTDTQYF
>TRBV30|TRBJ2-3|TRBD2|-|15
TGTGCCTGGAGTGTACGGAGCGGGGGCACAGATACGCAGTATTTT
CAWSVRSGGTDTQYF